The 29 T cell receptor beta chains below all came from one sample that was sequenced in a study of control samples from healthy donors and cancer patients (dated by TCRdb to 2019 to 2021). The library relied on the immunoSEQ multiplex PCR assay. TCRdb obtained this table from immuneACCESS and retained in-frame rearrangements with V and J assigned. These tables miss some clones; where compared with another copy, unresolved V genes account for less than half of the shortfall, and the remainder is unexplained. The sample table shows under 80,000 clones, and about 95% are seen once. The ten largest account for approximately 3% of the sample. The sequenced sample consisted of blood. These receptors all come from a woman between 25 and 40 years old in good health.

The chain employs TRBV5-5 and TRBJ1-4; no definite D call. Germline CDR1 reads SGHKS; CDR2 reads YYEKEE (reference sequence). The V end lost 2 bases, the J end lost 2 bases, and 7 bases lay between the germline ends. The CDR3 sequence is 14 residues long. This CDR3 is CASSFRATNEKLFF. The CDR3 DNA sequence: TGTGCCAGCAGCTTCCGGGCCACTAATGAAAAACTGTTTTTT. Full variable domain (missing parts from reference TRBV5-5 and TRBJ1-4): DAGVTQSPTHLIKTRGQQVTLRCSPISGHKSVSWYQQVLGQGPQFIFQYYEKEERGRGNFPDRFSARQFPNYSSELNVNALLLGDSALYLCASSFRATNEKLFFGSGTQLSVL.

This chain links TRBV19 with TRBJ2-3; D is ambiguous. This CDR3 spans 12 amino acids. V lost 3 bases and J lost 6, with 7 bases in between. Germline values: CDR1 LNHDA, CDR2 SQIVND (reference sequence). The CDR3 DNA follows: TGTGCCAGTAGTATTAGCTTGGATACGCAGTATTTT. Its protein product is CASSISLDTQYF.

The chain uses TRBV6-2 or TRBV6-3 and TRBJ2-1, with D hard to call. V lost 4 bases, J lost 6 bases, and 4 bases lay in between. Germline CDR1 reads MNHEY; CDR2 reads SVGEGT. The CDR3 extends over 11 amino acids. In DNA, the CDR3 is TGTGCCAGCAGTTCCCTCAATGAGCAGTTCTTC. Protein: CASSSLNEQFF.

V and J are TRBV30 and TRBJ1-5; 10 bases match TRBD1. The CDR3 has 14 amino acids. Per germline, CDR1 GTSNPN and CDR2 SVGIG (reference sequence). V lost 5 bases, J lost 3 bases, and 4 bases stayed unmatched. CDR3 amino acids: CAWRTGGSNQPQHF. CDR3 bases: TGTGCCTGGCGGACAGGGGGTTCCAATCAGCCCCAGCATTTT.

The chain is built from TRBV28 and TRBJ1-1; TRBD1 might be the D (5 bases). Germline lookup yields CDR1 MDHEN and CDR2 SYDVKM. Trimming cost V 5 bases and J 8 bases, with 21 bases left between them. This CDR3 is built from 15 residues. The DNA for the CDR3 is TGTGCCAGCAGTGCAAATTACCGGGACCATCAAGAAGCTTTCTTT. As protein: CASSANYRDHQEAFF.

This CDR3 is CASSSLNGIEQYF. CDR3 nucleotide sequence: TGTGCCAGCAGTTCCCTCAACGGAATTGAGCAGTACTTC. This chain links TRBV12-3 or TRBV12-4 with TRBJ2-7, with D unclear. CDR3 size: 13 residues. The ends were cut back, 4 bases at V and 7 bases at J, with 14 bases in the middle.

This clone came up once. The chain recombines TRBV20-1 with TRBJ1-1, with D unclear. V lost 3 bases and J 1 base, leaving 15 bases between the germline ends. The CDR3 runs to 15 residues. Germline loops: CDR1 DFQATT, CDR2 SNEGSKA (reference sequence). The CDR3 loop reads CSASPQDLPNTEAFF. As DNA, the CDR3 is TGCAGTGCTAGTCCCCAAGATTTGCCGAACACTGAAGCTTTCTTT.

V is TRBV15 and J is TRBJ1-4, with 7 bases matching TRBD1. This CDR3 has 17 residues. Germline V gene data show CDR1 as LNHNV and CDR2 as YYDKDF (reference sequence). The V gene end was trimmed by 0 bases and the J gene end by 15 bases; junction bases not matched to a gene: 19. CDR3 DNA: TGTGCCACCAGCAGAGAGTTTGGGCAGGGGGGGAATTCTCCTTTGTTTTTT. This codes for CATSREFGQGGNSPLFF.

This rearrangement joins TRBV3-1 (or the pseudogene TRBV3-2) to TRBJ1-4; D may be TRBD1 (5 bases). CDR1 LGHDT and CDR2 YNNKEL come from the germline V gene (reference sequence). The CDR3 contains 14 residues. Between the trimmed V and J ends, which lost 8 bases and 4 bases, there was a span of 14 bases. CDR3 region: CASGARAINEKLFF. The DNA for the CDR3 is TGTGCCAGCGGGGCCAGGGCGATTAATGAAAAACTGTTTTTT.

J is TRBJ1-2 and V is TRBV11-3, with TRBD1 identical over 8 bases. V shed 5 bases and J 7 bases; nucleotides not matched to a gene: 15. Germline V gene sequence: CDR1 SGHNT, CDR2 YENEEA. The CDR3 is 16 amino acids. The CDR3 sequence is CASSGGNRGGSSGYTF. CDR3 nucleotide sequence: TGTGCCAGCAGCGGAGGAAACAGGGGGGGATCGTCTGGCTACACCTTC.

The count of this clone is one. This chain joins TRBV2 and TRBJ1-4; TRBD1 aligns across 9 bases. The CDR3 consists of 14 residues. V lost 5 bases, J lost 8 bases, and 6 bases stayed unmatched. Germline V gene data show CDR1 as SNHLY and CDR2 as FYNNEI. CDR3 DNA sequence: TGTGCCAGCAGTCGGGACAGGGATTTGGAAAAACTGTTTTTT. It codes for CASSRDRDLEKLFF.

The chain is built from TRBV30 and TRBJ1-1; TRBD1 agrees at 9 bases. This CDR3 is 14 amino acids long. The germline CDR1 and CDR2 sequences are GTSNPN and SVGIG (reference sequence). Trimming at V came to 4 bases and at J to 4 bases, leaving 7 bases not matched to a gene. The CDR3 bases are TGTGCCTGGAAACCACAGGGGGCGGGCACTGAAGCTTTCTTT. The encoded protein is CAWKPQGAGTEAFF.

This clone was picked up a small number of times. The CDR3 DNA reads as TGTGCCAGCTCCCCCACAGGGGCCGAGCAGTACTTC. This codes for CASSPTGAEQYF. V and J are TRBV18 and TRBJ2-7, with TRBD1 matching over 7 bases. Germline loops: CDR1 KGHSH, CDR2 LQKENI. The CDR3 has 12 amino acids. With 6 bases clipped from V and 6 bases from J, the junction kept 5 bases outside the gene matches.

In regard to this clone: The same CDR3 arises from other DNA sequences in this sample as well. The chain has TRBV7-8 and TRBJ1-1; D is unclear. Germline CDR1 SGHVS, CDR2 FQNEAQ. V lost 6 bases to trimming and J lost 0 bases, with 8 bases between them. The length of the CDR3 is 13 residues. The CDR3: CASSLQMNTEAFF. The DNA for the CDR3 is TGTGCCAGCAGTCTCCAGATGAACACTGAAGCTTTCTTT. The whole variable domain, remainder taken from reference TRBV7-8 and TRBJ1-1, is GAGVSQSPRYKVAKRGQDVALRCDPISGHVSLFWYQQALGQGPEFLTYFQNEAQLDKSGLPSDRFFAERPEGSVSTLKIQRTQQEDSAVYLCASSLQMNTEAFFGQGTRLTVV.

This chain uses TRBV30 with TRBJ2-1; 9 positions match TRBD2. Germline CDR1 GTSNPN, CDR2 SVGIG (reference sequence). J gave up 8 bases and V 1 base, and 12 bases lay outside the gene matches. CDR3 length: 16 residues. CDR3 sequence: CAWSAPLAGGPYEQFF. For the CDR3, the DNA is TGTGCCTGGAGTGCTCCACTGGCGGGGGGGCCCTATGAGCAGTTCTTC.

The J gene is TRBJ1-5, the V gene TRBV30; no clear D gene. CDR1 GTSNPN and CDR2 SVGIG come from the germline V gene (reference sequence). Trimming took 1 base from V and 6 from J, leaving 22 bases between them. The CDR3 loop spans 17 amino acids. The CDR3 sequence is CAWSEPAMTRSFQPQHF. CDR3 nucleotide sequence: TGTGCCTGGAGTGAACCCGCGATGACGAGGTCCTTTCAGCCCCAGCATTTT.

The rearrangement links TRBV14 to TRBJ1-2; 8 bases agree with TRBD1. V shed 1 base, J shed 10 bases, and the junction held 8 bases outside the gene matches. The germline CDR1 and CDR2 sequences are SGHDN and FVKESK. CDR3 length: 14 amino acids. CDR3 residues: CASSQALTGASYTF. The CDR3 nucleotides are TGTGCCAGCAGCCAAGCCTTGACAGGGGCTTCCTACACCTTC.

This clone was counted once. This chain connects TRBV6-5 to TRBJ2-3, with D maybe TRBD2 (6 bases). The V and J ends lost 6 bases and 1 base respectively, with 11 bases between them. CDR3 length equals 14 residues. Germline loops: CDR1 MNHEY, CDR2 SVGAGI. CDR3 sequence reads: CASRVSGGTDTQYF. In DNA, the CDR3 is TGTGCCAGCAGGGTTAGCGGTGGCACAGATACGCAGTATTTT.

The chain combines TRBV6-4 with TRBJ2-3; TRBD1 might be the D (6 bases). V lost 4 bases to trimming and J lost 2 bases, with 10 bases between them. The CDR3 sequence is 14 residues long. The germline V gene has CDR1 MRHNA and CDR2 SNTAGT. CDR3 amino acids: CASSGGHDTDTQYF. CDR3 nucleotide sequence: TGTGCCAGCAGTGGGGGACACGACACAGATACGCAGTATTTT.

The V call is TRBV28, the J call TRBJ1-4, with 8 nucleotides matching TRBD1. This CDR3 is 16 amino acids long. Germline-derived CDR1 and CDR2 are MDHEN and SYDVKM. V lost 6 bases to trimming and J lost 0 bases; unmatched junction nucleotides: 6. The CDR3 protein is CASRKDRGTTNEKLFF. The CDR3 DNA reads TGTGCCAGCAGAAAAGACAGGGGCACAACTAATGAAAAACTGTTTTTT.

The chain links TRBV15 to TRBJ2-5; D not resolved. Germline V gene lookup returns CDR1 LNHNV and CDR2 YYDKDF (reference sequence). V lost 0 bases and J lost 5, with 7 bases in between. The CDR3 is made up of 13 amino acids. The CDR3 sequence: CATSRDLQETQYF. The CDR3 bases are TGTGCCACCAGCAGAGATCTTCAGGAGACCCAGTACTTC.

The V gene is TRBV5-6, the J gene TRBJ1-1; 7 positions agree with TRBD1. Germline CDR1 and CDR2: SGHDT and YYEEEE. The CDR3 is 15 amino acids. The ends lost 3 bases at V and 3 bases at J; junction bases unmatched: 8. This CDR3 is CASSSVDRDHTEAFF. CDR3 coding DNA: TGTGCCAGCAGCTCGGTCGACAGGGATCACACTGAAGCTTTCTTT.

The rearrangement links TRBV2 to TRBJ1-4; D unresolved. Trimming stripped 1 base from V and 8 bases from J, with 11 bases between. The CDR3 length is 14 residues. In germline, CDR1 is SNHLY, CDR2 FYNNEI. CDR3 in amino acids: CASSEGLAEEKLFF. In nucleotides, the CDR3 is TGTGCCAGCAGTGAAGGATTGGCGGAGGAAAAACTGTTTTTT.

This chain connects TRBV5-6 to TRBJ1-2; the D gene is possibly TRBD1 (5 bases). The CDR3 has 14 residues. Germline-derived CDR1 and CDR2 are SGHDT and YYEEEE. V lost 0 bases and J lost 7, with 13 bases in between. CDR3 coding DNA: TGTGCCAGCAGCTTGGCCCCCAGGGCCTCTGGCTACACCTTC. The encoded protein is CASSLAPRASGYTF.

The V and J genes are TRBV4-1 and TRBJ2-5; TRBD1 matches 10 bases. V trimming: 0 bases; J trimming: 13 bases; junction bases outside the gene matches: 5. Germline loops: CDR1 MGHRA, CDR2 YSYEKL. The CDR3 has 13 amino acids. This CDR3 is CASSQDYGDRGYF. The CDR3 bases are TGCGCCAGCAGCCAAGATTATGGGGACAGGGGGTACTTC.

V is TRBV7-9 and J is TRBJ1-2; tentatively, D is TRBD1 (6 bases). Germline loops: CDR1 SEHNR, CDR2 FQNEAQ (reference sequence). V was pared by 3 bases and J by 7 bases, with 15 bases between. The CDR3 is 14 amino acids. DNA for the CDR3: TGTGCCAGCAGCTTCGAGACAGGAGGCATTGGCTACACCTTC. Protein sequence: CASSFETGGIGYTF.

The V and J genes are TRBV28 and TRBJ1-2; D perhaps matches TRBD1 (6 bases). V lost 4 bases, J lost 7 bases, and 13 bases lay in between. This CDR3 contains 13 residues. CDR1 is MDHEN and CDR2 is SYDVKM in the germline V gene. This CDR3 is CASSSQGQPGYTF. CDR3 coding DNA: TGTGCCAGCAGTTCGCAAGGACAGCCTGGCTACACCTTC.

CDR3 in DNA: TGTGCCAGTATGGGGGGCGGTAATTCACCCCTCCACTTT. The encoded protein is CASMGGGNSPLHF. The V call is TRBV28, the J call TRBJ1-6, with a weak D call TRBD1 (6 bases). This CDR3 has 13 amino acids. In germline, CDR1 is MDHEN, CDR2 SYDVKM. Between the trimmed V and J ends, which lost 9 bases and 6 bases, there was a span of 12 bases. The complete variable domain, with remaining parts taken from reference TRBV28 and TRBJ1-6, reads DVKVTQSSRYLVKRTGEKVFLECVQDMDHENMFWYRQDPGLGLRLIYFSYDVKMKEKGDIPEGYSVSREKKERFSLILESASTNQTSMYLCASMGGGNSPLHFGNGTRLTVT.

The chain combines TRBV19 with TRBJ1-5; D is ambiguous. Trimming stripped 3 bases from V and 5 bases from J, with 11 bases between. In germline, CDR1 is LNHDA, CDR2 SQIVND (reference sequence). This CDR3 has 14 amino acids. The CDR3 sequence: CASSILGKDQPQHF. DNA for the CDR3: TGTGCCAGTAGTATTTTAGGGAAGGATCAGCCCCAGCATTTT.